Here is one T cell receptor beta chain with its context. This clonotype was seen a handful of times. Its antigen is still unknown. Qualities for individual bases were not recorded, and no much larger clone is one base off. Taken from the germline V gene, the CDR1 and CDR2 loops are SGDLS and YYNGEE. Including the terminal cysteine and phenylalanine, the CDR3 comprises 16 residues. Of the read, only the CDR3 DNA is kept; its 48 bases are in frame from base 1. Deletion took 3 bases off V and 2 bases off J, with a span of 15 bases between the germline ends. The source of the sample is a study of response to subunit inactivated influenza vaccine (dated by TCRdb to 2017 to 2018). Regarding the complete study: To follow how T cells responded to a trivalent subunit inactivated influenza vaccine, the researchers relied on deep quantitative profiling of the T cell receptor repertoire. Broad study findings and their caveats: According to the authors, only a limited number of new T cells may be recruited by each seasonal influenza vaccination.

Libraries were prepared through RT-PCR. The sequencer was an Illumina HiSeq 2500. TCRdb trimmed public reads at Q25 via fastp, called clones via MiXCR and kept in-frame beta chains. One record per CDR3 amino acid sequence lists the most common genes and DNA. Across this sample there are about 700,000 distinct CDR3 sequences, with approximately 15% seen only once. Less than 9% of the sample lies in the top ten. This sequence originates from a man aged 45 to 65 who received an inactivated influenza vaccine. Donor details come from another sample of the same person, matched by shared clones. The input for sequencing was PBMCs from blood, taken 14 days before vaccination. The V and J genes are TRBV9 and TRBJ2-1; matching of 7 bases hints at TRBD2 as the D gene. The DNA sequence follows: TGTGCCAGCAGCGGCCTTGCGGGGGCAGCCTACAATGAGCAGTTCTTC. Translated, this is CASSGLAGAAYNEQFF.